This T cell receptor beta chain was sequenced in a study of T cell repertoires in cytomegalovirus infection (dated by TCRdb to between 2017 and 2020). The study in broad terms: The peptide stimulations were aimed at well-studied HLA-B-restricted epitopes as well as recently identified HLA-C-restricted CMV epitopes, whose presentation resists viral immunomodulation. Because public TCR beta signatures pointed to carriage of CMV infection together with the matching HLA type, the HLA type of each donor mattered for the analysis.

Sequencing used an Illumina HiSeq 1500. TCRdb took the public reads, trimmed them with fastp at Q25, ran MiXCR for clone calling and kept in-frame beta chains. Rows are unified per CDR3 protein, each entry keeping the most common DNA and genes. This sample has some 500,000 distinct CDR3 sequences in its table, and 40% of those were observed once. The ten most abundant clones make up 48% of the sample. This clonotype has only a few counts. It lacks a known antigen. One base away there is no much larger clone; base qualities are not given. After removal of 4 bases from V and 4 bases from J, the junction retains 10 bases not matched to a gene. There are 16 amino acids in the CDR3, from cysteine to phenylalanine inclusive. The retained sequence is limited to the CDR3, 48 bases, with the frame set at the first base. CDR1 is given as MGHRA and CDR2 as YSYEKL, both from the germline V gene. In the paper's terms, the treatment or condition label means: in vitro stimulation with specific CMV peptide epitopes to enrich CMV-specific T cells.

Here is what the overall study found, with its caveats: Carriers of CMV infection plus the relevant HLA type were discriminated by the cumulative frequency of public TCR beta family members in the study cohort and in an independent roughly 340-donor cohort. In the ex vivo response, HLA-C-restricted CMV-specific TCR beta clonotypes were dominant, and in two of eight donors the single most frequent clonotype came from this HLA-C-restricted group.

The input for sequencing was cultured PBMCs, taken from culture after CMV antigen stimulation. The receptor was isolated from a human donor in good health (CMV status not recorded). Some clones in this sample may be carry-over from other donors' samples. This receptor chain uses TRBV4-1 and TRBJ2-3, and 8 junctional nucleotides match TRBD1. CDR3 sequence: CASSRQERQGPDTQYF. The DNA sequence follows: TGCGCCAGCAGCCGGCAGGAACGACAGGGGCCAGATACGCAGTATTTT.